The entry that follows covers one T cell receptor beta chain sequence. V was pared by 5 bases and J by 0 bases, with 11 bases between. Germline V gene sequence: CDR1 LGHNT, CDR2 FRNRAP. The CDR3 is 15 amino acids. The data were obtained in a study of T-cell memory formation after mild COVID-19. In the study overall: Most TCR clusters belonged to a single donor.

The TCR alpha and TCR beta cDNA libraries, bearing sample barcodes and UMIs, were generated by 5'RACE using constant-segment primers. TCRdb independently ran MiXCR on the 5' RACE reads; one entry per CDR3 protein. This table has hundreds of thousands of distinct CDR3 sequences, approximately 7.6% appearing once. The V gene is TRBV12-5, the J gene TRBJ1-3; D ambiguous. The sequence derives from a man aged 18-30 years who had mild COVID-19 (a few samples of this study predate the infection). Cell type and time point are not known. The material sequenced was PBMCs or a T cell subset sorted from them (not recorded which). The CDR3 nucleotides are TGTGCTAGTGGTCAAGCGTTCAGCTCTGGAAACACCATATATTTT. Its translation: CASGQAFSSGNTIYF.